This T cell receptor beta chain was found in a study of T cell responses to AZD1222 COVID-19 vaccine. This CDR3 is 15 amino acids long. From germline, CDR1 is MDHEN and CDR2 SYDVKM. This table comes from immunoSEQ multiplex PCR, and its TCRdb copy is limited to in-frame clones, with some not included. The sample comprises 100,000 to 150,000 clones, 80% to 95% of which are singletons, and about 4.1% rests with the top ten. On this clone: One junction end disagrees with the germline gene, perhaps due to a read error.

This specimen was peripheral blood, taken on day 0 of MenACWY control vaccination. This TCR was recovered from an adult in good health. The chain is built from TRBV28 and TRBJ1-2; D is undetermined. In nucleotides, the CDR3 is TGTGCCAGCAGCTTATCAAGGGCCAGGTCCTATGGCTACACCTTC. Translating gives CASSLSRARSYGYTF.